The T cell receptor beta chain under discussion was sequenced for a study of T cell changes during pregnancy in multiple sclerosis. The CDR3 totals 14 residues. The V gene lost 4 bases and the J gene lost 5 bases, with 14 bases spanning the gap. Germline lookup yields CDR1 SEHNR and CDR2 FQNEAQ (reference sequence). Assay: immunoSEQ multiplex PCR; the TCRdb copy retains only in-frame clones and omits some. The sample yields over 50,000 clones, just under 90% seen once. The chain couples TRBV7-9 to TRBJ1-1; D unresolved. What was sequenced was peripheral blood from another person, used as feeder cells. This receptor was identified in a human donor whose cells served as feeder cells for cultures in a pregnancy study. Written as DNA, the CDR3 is TGTGCCAGCAGCTATGATGTAAGTGGTACTGAAGCTTTCTTT. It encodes CASSYDVSGTEAFF.